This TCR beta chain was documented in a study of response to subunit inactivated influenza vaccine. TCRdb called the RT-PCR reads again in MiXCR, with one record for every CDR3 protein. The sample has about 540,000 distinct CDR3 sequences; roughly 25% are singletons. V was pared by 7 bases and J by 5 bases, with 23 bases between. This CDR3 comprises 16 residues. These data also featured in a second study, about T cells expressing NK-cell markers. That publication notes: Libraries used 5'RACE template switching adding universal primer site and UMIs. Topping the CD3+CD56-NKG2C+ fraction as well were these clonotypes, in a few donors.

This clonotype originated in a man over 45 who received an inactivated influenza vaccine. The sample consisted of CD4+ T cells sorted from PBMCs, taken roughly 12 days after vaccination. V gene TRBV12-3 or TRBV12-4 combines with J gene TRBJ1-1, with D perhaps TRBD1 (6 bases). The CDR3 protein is CASKPGTPTSGTEAFF. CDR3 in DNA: TGTGCCAGCAAACCAGGGACACCCACCTCGGGGACTGAAGCTTTCTTT.